The 13 T cell receptor beta chains in this list originate from one sample, sequenced in a study of shared clonotypes between healthy human individuals. Method: immunoSEQ multiplex PCR; TCRdb's copy keeps in-frame clones and lacks some. The data hold 550,000 to 850,000 clones, with over 55% observed a single time. The sequencing sample was made of memory CD4+ T cells sorted from blood. Subset denoted: CD45RA-negative fraction. The source of these receptors is a woman aged 30 to 39 in good health.

The V and J genes are TRBV27 and TRBJ2-2, with D perhaps TRBD1 (6 bases). Germline-derived CDR1 and CDR2 are MNHEY and SMNVEV (reference sequence). V lost 0 bases and J lost 3, with 14 bases in between. CDR3 length: 17 residues. The CDR3 nucleotides are TGTGCCAGCAGTTTATCCCGAAACGGACAGTACACCGGGGAGCTGTTTTTT. The encoded protein is CASSLSRNGQYTGELFF.

This rearrangement joins TRBV9 to TRBJ2-7; possibly TRBD2 for D (6 bases). V shed 0 bases and J shed 5 bases, with 12 bases lying between them. Germline assignment: CDR1 SGDLS and CDR2 YYNGEE. The CDR3 has 14 residues. The CDR3 protein is CASSVGGIADEQYF. The DNA of the CDR3 is TGTGCCAGCAGCGTAGGCGGGATAGCTGACGAGCAGTACTTC.

The V call is TRBV5-1, the J call TRBJ1-1, with TRBD1 matching over 9 bases. The CDR3 contains 14 residues. Trimming cost V 4 bases and J 4 bases; bases outside gene matches: 5. CDR1 and CDR2 from the germline V gene are SGHRS and YFSETQ. The CDR3 region has the DNA TGCGCCAGCAGCCCACAGGGGGCGGCCACTGAAGCTTTCTTT. Translation: CASSPQGAATEAFF.

Remarks on this clone: A far larger clone differs by one base, so this is likely a read error. Other DNA sequences in the sample encode the same CDR3. This chain links TRBV7-2 with TRBJ1-5; no definite D call. The CDR3 runs to 15 residues. Germline V gene lookup returns CDR1 SGHTA and CDR2 FQGNSA. Trimming removed 1 base from V and 1 base from J, with 8 bases in between. The CDR3 sequence: CASSLDTLSNQPQHF. DNA for the CDR3: TGTGCCAGCAGCTTAGACACCCTAAGCAATCAGCCCCAGCATTTT.

The rearrangement links TRBV7-9 to TRBJ2-2; D may be TRBD1 (6 bases). The CDR3 spans 15 residues. Trimming took 2 bases from V and 2 from J, leaving 9 bases between them. Per germline, CDR1 SEHNR and CDR2 FQNEAQ (reference sequence). CDR3 loop: CASSLRGINTGELFF. The CDR3 DNA reads TGTGCCAGCAGCTTAAGGGGGATAAACACCGGGGAGCTGTTTTTT. Full variable domain (rest looked up from reference TRBV7-9 and TRBJ2-2): DTGVSQNPRHKITKRGQNVTFRCDPISEHNRLYWYRQTLGQGPEFLTYFQNEAQLEKSRLLSDRFSAERPKGSFSTLEIQRTEQGDSAMYLCASSLRGINTGELFFGEGSRLTVL.

This sequence joins TRBV28 and TRBJ1-4; D may be TRBD1 (5 bases). There are 15 residues in the CDR3. V lost 5 bases and J lost 3, with 13 bases in between. CDR1 and CDR2 (germline): MDHEN, SYDVKM. The CDR3 sequence is CASSLTGSANEKLFF. The CDR3 nucleotides read TGTGCCAGCAGTCTAACAGGATCGGCTAATGAAAAACTGTTTTTT. Variable domain in full (rest from reference TRBV28 and TRBJ1-4): DVKVTQSSRYLVKRTGEKVFLECVQDMDHENMFWYRQDPGLGLRLIYFSYDVKMKEKGDIPEGYSVSREKKERFSLILESASTNQTSMYLCASSLTGSANEKLFFGSGTQLSVL.

This chain links TRBV6-1 with TRBJ2-3; a weak D match, TRBD2 (6 bases). V lost 1 base and J lost 6, with 11 bases in between. From germline, CDR1 is MNHNS and CDR2 SASEGT. CDR3 size: 14 residues. This chain's CDR3 is CASSEVSRGDTQYF. The DNA of the CDR3 is TGTGCCAGCAGTGAAGTCTCACGGGGGGATACGCAGTATTTT.

Only a few counts were recorded for this clone. The J gene is TRBJ1-2, the V gene TRBV19; the match to TRBD1 covers 7 bases. Germline V gene lookup returns CDR1 LNHDA and CDR2 SQIVND (reference sequence). The CDR3 length is 17 residues. With V trimmed by 3 bases and J by 8 bases, 18 bases remained unmatched. The CDR3 protein is CASSMIGGLTSSRGYTF. The CDR3, as DNA: TGTGCCAGTAGTATGATAGGGGGCCTCACGTCGTCTCGAGGCTACACCTTC. The whole variable domain, filled in from reference TRBV19 and TRBJ1-2, reads DGGITQSPKYLFRKEGQNVTLSCEQNLNHDAMYWYRQDPGQGLRLIYYSQIVNDFQKGDIAEGYSVSREKKESFPLTVTSAQKNPTAFYLCASSMIGGLTSSRGYTFGSGTRLTVV.

The CDR3 bases are TGTGCCAGCAGCCGGCTTACCGCAGATACGCAGTATTTT. It is translated as CASSRLTADTQYF. The chain carries TRBV7-8 and TRBJ2-3, with unresolved D. The CDR3 has 13 amino acids. V was cut by 5 bases and J by 4 bases, with 10 bases left in between. Germline V gives CDR1 SGHVS, CDR2 FQNEAQ.

The chain carries TRBV5-1 and TRBJ2-5; 13 bases align to TRBD2. The CDR3 extends over 15 amino acids. V dropped 4 bases and J dropped 5; count of bases not matched to a gene: 5. CDR1 is SGHRS, CDR2 YFSETQ, per germline. The CDR3 spells CASSQGLAGFETQYF. The DNA for the CDR3 is TGCGCCAGCAGCCAGGGACTAGCGGGATTTGAGACCCAGTACTTC.

This chain joins TRBV7-3 and TRBJ2-3; D may be TRBD2 (6 bases). Trimming pared 1 base from V and 4 bases from J, leaving 9 bases between. CDR3 size: 14 residues. The germline CDR1 and CDR2 sequences are SGHTA and FQGTGA. The CDR3 reads CASSLSRESDTQYF. For the CDR3, the DNA is TGTGCCAGCAGCTTAAGTCGGGAGTCAGATACGCAGTATTTT. The entire variable domain, with the rest obtained from reference TRBV7-3 and TRBJ2-3, is as follows: GAGVSQTPSNKVTEKGKYVELRCDPISGHTALYWYRQSLGQGPEFLIYFQGTGAADDSGLPNDRFFAVRPEGSVSTLKIQRTERGDSAVYLCASSLSRESDTQYFGPGTRLTVL.

The chain links TRBV18 to TRBJ1-4, with D maybe TRBD1 (5 bases). V was trimmed by 1 base and J by 7 bases, leaving 16 bases between them. In germline, CDR1 is KGHSH, CDR2 LQKENI. This CDR3 is built from 16 residues. DNA for the CDR3: TGTGCCAGCTCACCACTACCGCGACAGCGTGGTGAAAAACTGTTTTTT. It specifies CASSPLPRQRGEKLFF.

Only one count was recorded for this clone. J is TRBJ2-1 and V is TRBV2; D remains unclear. V was cut by 0 bases and J by 8 bases, with 11 bases left in between. From germline, CDR1 is SNHLY and CDR2 FYNNEI. The CDR3 consists of 14 residues. In DNA, the CDR3 is TGTGCCAGCAGTGAAGCTAACGACGTGGATGAGCAGTTCTTC. It codes for CASSEANDVDEQFF.